This entry lists 22 T cell receptor beta chains sequenced from one sample in a study of cytomegalovirus exposure and HLA in healthy donors. The primer mix had 60 Vbeta and 13 Jbeta primers. Repertoires were generated with immunoSEQ multiplex PCR, while TCRdb's copy carries only in-frame clones and drops some. This table holds 150,000 or so clones, more than 60% found once. Sample: PBMCs. These receptors were taken from a man aged 35 to 55 in good health and CMV-seropositive.

The rearrangement uses TRBV29-1 and TRBJ2-3; a possible D gene is TRBD2 (5 bases). V was shortened by 6 bases and J by 5 bases, with 9 bases between the two germline ends. CDR1 and CDR2 from the germline V gene are SQVTM and ANQGSEA. The CDR3 extends over 11 amino acids. The CDR3 is CSVPRGDTQYF. The DNA of the CDR3 is TGCAGCGTCCCTCGGGGAGATACGCAGTATTTT.

The CDR3: CASSEALGRGVNIQYF. CDR3 coding DNA: TGTGCCAGCAGTGAAGCCCTGGGACGGGGGGTAAACATTCAGTACTTC. This chain joins TRBV2 and TRBJ2-4; TRBD2 aligns across 7 bases. The CDR3 consists of 16 residues. The J segment lost 6 bases and the V segment lost 0 bases, leaving 8 bases of the junction unmatched. Germline loops: CDR1 SNHLY, CDR2 FYNNEI. Together with reference TRBV2 and TRBJ2-4, the CDR3 gives the full variable domain: EPEVTQTPSHQVTQMGQEVILRCVPISNHLYFYWYRQILGQKVEFLVSFYNNEISEKSEIFDDQFSVERPDGSNFTLKIRSTKLEDSAMYFCASSEALGRGVNIQYFGAGTRLSVL.

The rearrangement links TRBV5-1 to TRBJ1-2, with D perhaps TRBD1 (6 bases). Germline CDR1 SGHRS, CDR2 YFSETQ. Trimming cost V 3 bases and J 6 bases, with 15 bases left between them. The CDR3 runs 14 residues. CDR3 region: CASSSLQGVNGYTF. In nucleotides, the CDR3 is TGCGCCAGCAGCTCACTACAGGGTGTAAATGGCTACACCTTC.

This clone is judged medium-sized. This chain uses TRBV10-3 with TRBJ2-1, with TRBD1 as a possible D gene (5 bases). Between the trimmed V and J ends, which lost 10 bases and 10 bases, there was a span of 17 bases. Germline CDR1 is ENHRY and CDR2 is SYGVKD. CDR3 length: 12 amino acids. The CDR3 DNA sequence: TGTGCCACCGCCCCAGATCCAGGGGAGCAGTTCTTC. It yields the protein CATAPDPGEQFF.

This chain links TRBV7-9 with TRBJ2-5; TRBD1 matches 8 bases. The CDR3 runs 14 residues. Germline V gene data show CDR1 as SEHNR and CDR2 as FQNEAQ (reference sequence). V shed 3 bases and J 5 bases; nucleotides not matched to a gene: 5. The CDR3 protein is CASSFTGGQETQYF. CDR3 sequence (DNA): TGTGCCAGCAGCTTCACAGGGGGTCAGGAGACCCAGTACTTC.

This clone showed up just once. The rearrangement links TRBV19 to TRBJ2-1; the match to TRBD2 covers 10 bases. The CDR3 loop spans 16 amino acids. Germline loops: CDR1 LNHDA, CDR2 SQIVND (reference sequence). The V and J ends lost 3 bases and 7 bases, in that order; junction bases with no gene match: 9. DNA for the CDR3: TGTGCCAGTAGTATTTTCCCTAGCGGGAGTTATAATGAGCAGTTCTTC. This gives the protein CASSIFPSGSYNEQFF.

V is TRBV11-2 and J is TRBJ1-6, with TRBD1 as a possible D gene (6 bases). Trimming cost V 3 bases and J 7 bases, with 10 bases left between them. This CDR3 contains 14 residues. Germline CDR1 reads SGHAT; CDR2 reads FQNNGV. CDR3 coding DNA: TGTGCCAGCAGCTTGACAGGACGGAATTCACCCCTCCACTTT. It codes for CASSLTGRNSPLHF.

The CDR3 protein is CAIGAGKGYEQYF. DNA of the CDR3: TGTGCCATCGGTGCGGGAAAAGGGTACGAGCAGTACTTC. The rearrangement uses TRBV10-3 and TRBJ2-7; TRBD2 might be the D (6 bases). Per the germline V gene, CDR1 is ENHRY and CDR2 is SYGVKD. This CDR3 is 13 amino acids long. V lost 8 bases and J lost 4, with 15 bases in between.

V gene TRBV9 combines with J gene TRBJ1-1; TRBD1 agrees at 7 bases. V dropped 4 bases and J dropped 5; count of bases not matched to a gene: 11. The germline gives CDR1 SGDLS, CDR2 YYNGEE. The CDR3 spans 15 residues. The CDR3 loop reads CASSSEGALGTEAFF. CDR3 DNA sequence: TGTGCCAGCAGCTCTGAGGGGGCATTGGGAACTGAAGCTTTCTTT.

This rearrangement joins TRBV5-4 to TRBJ1-1; D ambiguous. The CDR3 has 14 amino acids. V lost 1 base and J lost 4, with 11 bases in between. Germline CDR1 reads SGHNT; CDR2 reads YYREEE (reference sequence). In DNA, the CDR3 is TGTGCCAGCAGCTTGATCCTAGGGAGCACTGAAGCTTTCTTT. Translating it yields CASSLILGSTEAFF.

The J gene is TRBJ2-3, the V gene TRBV19; a possible D gene is TRBD1 (6 bases). The V gene's germline CDR1 is LNHDA and CDR2 SQIVND (reference sequence). The CDR3 runs 13 residues. V was clipped by 4 bases and J by 1 base, with 6 bases between them. CDR3 DNA: TGTGCCAGTAGTAAGGGGGGCACAGATACGCAGTATTTT. Its protein product is CASSKGGTDTQYF.

This chain links TRBV19 with TRBJ2-7, with 11 bases matching TRBD2. The J segment lost 6 bases and the V segment lost 6 bases, leaving 10 bases of the junction unmatched. Germline CDR1 is LNHDA and CDR2 is SQIVND (reference sequence). The CDR3 sequence is 15 residues long. CDR3 protein: CASRNLAGGLGEQYF. As DNA, the CDR3 is TGTGCCAGTAGGAATCTAGCGGGAGGTCTTGGCGAGCAGTACTTC.

The CDR3 bases are TGTGCCAGCAGTGCTTCTGGAAACACCATATATTTT. It codes for CASSASGNTIYF. The chain is built from TRBV6-4 and TRBJ1-3; no definite D call. Trimming removed 4 bases from V and 1 base from J, with 2 bases in between. CDR3 length: 12 residues. The germline V gene encodes CDR1 MRHNA and CDR2 SNTAGT.

This clone has only a few counts. V usage is TRBV11-2 and J usage is TRBJ2-1, with D tentatively TRBD2 (5 bases). The V end lost 1 base, the J end lost 8 bases, and 9 bases lay between the germline ends. Germline values: CDR1 SGHAT, CDR2 FQNNGV. CDR3 length: 13 residues. The CDR3 DNA sequence: TGTGCCAGCAGCTTAGGAGGGCCGGATGAGCAGTTCTTC. This translates into CASSLGGPDEQFF.

The chain is built from TRBV14 and TRBJ1-1; D uncertain. This CDR3 has 13 amino acids. The germline CDR1 and CDR2 sequences are SGHDN and FVKESK. Trimming removed 1 base at V and 3 bases at J, with 6 bases between. The CDR3, as DNA: TGTGCCAGCAGCCAAGGGAGATACACTGAAGCTTTCTTT. Its protein product is CASSQGRYTEAFF.

CDR3: CASSLTAGGENIQYF. In nucleotides, the CDR3 is TGTGCCAGCAGCTTAACGGCAGGGGGCGAAAACATTCAGTACTTC. This chain links TRBV7-3 with TRBJ2-4; 8 bases are a match to TRBD1. Losses at the gene ends were 0 bases for V and 5 bases for J; bases not matched to a gene: 3. Per the germline V gene, CDR1 is SGHTA and CDR2 is FQGTGA. This CDR3 has 15 residues.

The chain links TRBV7-9 to TRBJ1-2; D is perhaps TRBD1 (6 bases). This CDR3 is built from 14 residues. V was pared by 1 base and J by 4 bases, with 10 bases between. Germline V gene data show CDR1 as SEHNR and CDR2 as FQNEAQ (reference sequence). The CDR3 loop is CASSLDGGPYGYTF. In DNA, the CDR3 is TGTGCCAGCAGCTTAGATGGGGGCCCCTATGGCTACACCTTC.

This clone was seen only a few times. Other DNA sequences in this sample translate to the same CDR3. This rearrangement joins TRBV5-4 to TRBJ1-1, with 7 bases matching TRBD1. The CDR3 is made up of 14 amino acids. The V and J ends lost 3 bases and 1 base, in that order; junction bases with no gene match: 3. Looked up from germline, CDR1 is SGHNT and CDR2 is YYREEE (reference sequence). CDR3 in DNA: TGTGCCAGCAGCTCCCGGGACAGGAACACTGAAGCTTTCTTT. Translating gives CASSSRDRNTEAFF.

The chain recombines TRBV30 with TRBJ2-1; maybe TRBD2 (6 bases). The CDR3 sequence is 14 residues long. Germline CDR1 and CDR2: GTSNPN and SVGIG (reference sequence). With 5 bases removed from V and 4 bases from J, the gap between germline ends came to 15 bases. CDR3 region: CAWGGLQLYNEQFF. Here the CDR3 DNA reads TGTGCCTGGGGGGGACTCCAACTTTACAATGAGCAGTTCTTC.

The chain couples TRBV5-1 to TRBJ2-3, with TRBD2 matching 7 bases. This CDR3 spans 15 amino acids. Trimming at V came to 7 bases and at J to 4 bases, leaving 12 bases not matched to a gene. The germline CDR1 and CDR2 sequences are SGHRS and YFSETQ. CDR3 nucleotides: TGCGCCAGCTCAACGACGGGACTAAATGCAGATACGCAGTATTTT. Translating it yields CASSTTGLNADTQYF.

The chain combines TRBV5-6 with TRBJ1-5; no clear D. Germline loops: CDR1 SGHDT, CDR2 YYEEEE. The CDR3 totals 15 residues. V was cut by 4 bases and J by 3 bases, with 14 bases left in between. DNA for the CDR3: TGTGCCAGCAGCCCCTGGGAGACCTCCAATCAGCCCCAGCATTTT. Protein: CASSPWETSNQPQHF.

CDR3 sequence reads: CASSSPPGTDNSPLHF. Written as DNA, the CDR3 is TGTGCCAGCAGCTCACCCCCAGGGACAGATAATTCACCCCTCCACTTT. V usage is TRBV4-2 and J usage is TRBJ1-6; 7 bases align to TRBD1. The CDR3 runs 16 residues. V gave up 5 bases and J gave up 5 bases; unmatched junction bases: 9. Germline CDR1 is LGHNA and CDR2 is YNFKEQ.